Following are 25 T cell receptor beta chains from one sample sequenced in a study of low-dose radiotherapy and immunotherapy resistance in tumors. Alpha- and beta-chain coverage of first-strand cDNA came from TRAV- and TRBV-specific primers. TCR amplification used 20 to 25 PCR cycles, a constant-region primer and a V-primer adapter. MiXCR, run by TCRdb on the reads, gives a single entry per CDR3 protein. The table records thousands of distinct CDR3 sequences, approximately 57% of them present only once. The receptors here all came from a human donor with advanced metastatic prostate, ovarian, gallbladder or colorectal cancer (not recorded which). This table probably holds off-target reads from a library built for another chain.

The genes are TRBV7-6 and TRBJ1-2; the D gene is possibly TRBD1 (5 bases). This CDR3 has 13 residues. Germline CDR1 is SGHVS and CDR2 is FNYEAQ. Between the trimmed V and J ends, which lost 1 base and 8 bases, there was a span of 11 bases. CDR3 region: CASSLVGVRGYTF. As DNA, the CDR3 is TGTGCCAGCAGCTTAGTAGGGGTACGCGGCTACACCTTC.

CDR3 in DNA: TGTGCCGTCGGGCAGGGGGGGACAGATACGCAGTATTTT. Its translation is CAVGQGGTDTQYF. The V call is TRBV4-2, the J call TRBJ2-3; perhaps D is TRBD1 or TRBD2 (7 bases each). Looked up from germline, CDR1 is LGHNA and CDR2 is YNFKEQ. The CDR3 sequence is 13 residues long. Trimming removed 11 bases at V and 3 bases at J, with 15 bases between.

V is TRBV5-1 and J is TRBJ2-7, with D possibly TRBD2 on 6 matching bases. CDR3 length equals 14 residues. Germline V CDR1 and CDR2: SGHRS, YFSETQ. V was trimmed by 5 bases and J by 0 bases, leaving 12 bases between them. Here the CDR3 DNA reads TGCGCCAGCAGGATTAGCGGATTCTCCTACGAGCAGTACTTC. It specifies CASRISGFSYEQYF.

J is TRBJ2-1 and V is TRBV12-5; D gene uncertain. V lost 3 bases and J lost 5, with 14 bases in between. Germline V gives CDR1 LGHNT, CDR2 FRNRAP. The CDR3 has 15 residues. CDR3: CASGFLLGYDNEQFF. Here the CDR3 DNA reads TGTGCTAGTGGTTTCCTCCTGGGGTACGACAATGAGCAGTTCTTC.

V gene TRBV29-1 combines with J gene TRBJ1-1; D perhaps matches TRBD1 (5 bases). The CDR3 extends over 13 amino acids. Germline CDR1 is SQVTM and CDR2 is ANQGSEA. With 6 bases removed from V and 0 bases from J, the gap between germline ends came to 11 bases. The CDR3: CSVGRAVNTEAFF. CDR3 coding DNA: TGCAGCGTGGGACGGGCAGTGAACACTGAAGCTTTCTTT. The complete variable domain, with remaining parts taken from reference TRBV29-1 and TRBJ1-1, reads SAVISQKPSRDICQRGTSLTIQCQVDSQVTMMFWYRQQPGQSLTLIATANQGSEATYESGFVIDKFPISRPNLTFSTLTVSNMSPEDSSIYLCSVGRAVNTEAFFGQGTRLTVV.

CDR3 DNA sequence: TGTGCCAGCAGCCAAGGGGCTAGCGGGGGAGAAACCTACTTC. This translates into CASSQGASGGETYF. The chain joins TRBV3-1 to TRBJ2-7, with 10 positions matching TRBD2. The junction had 10 bases not matched to a gene; V was cut back by 1 base and J by 13 bases. The CDR3 totals 14 residues. Germline V gives CDR1 LGHDT, CDR2 YNNKEL (reference sequence).

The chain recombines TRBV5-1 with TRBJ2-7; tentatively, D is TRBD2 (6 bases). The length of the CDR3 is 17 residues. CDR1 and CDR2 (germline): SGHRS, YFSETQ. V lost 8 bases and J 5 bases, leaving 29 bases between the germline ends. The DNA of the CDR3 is TGCGCCAGTCAAGCTTGGGTTCCGGGACTGGGGAGGAACGAGCAGTACTTC. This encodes CASQAWVPGLGRNEQYF.

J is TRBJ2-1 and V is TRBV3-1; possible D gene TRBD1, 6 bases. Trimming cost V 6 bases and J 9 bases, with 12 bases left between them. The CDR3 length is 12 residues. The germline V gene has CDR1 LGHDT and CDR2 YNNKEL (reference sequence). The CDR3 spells CASSPGVGEQFF. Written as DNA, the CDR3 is TGTGCCAGCAGTCCAGGGGTAGGTGAGCAGTTCTTC.

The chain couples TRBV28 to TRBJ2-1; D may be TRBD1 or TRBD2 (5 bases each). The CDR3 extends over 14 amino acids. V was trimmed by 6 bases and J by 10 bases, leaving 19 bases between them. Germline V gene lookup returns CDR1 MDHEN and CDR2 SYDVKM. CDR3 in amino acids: CASSRTRGPSEQFF. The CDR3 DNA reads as TGTGCCAGCAGCCGCACCCGGGGACCAAGCGAGCAGTTCTTC.

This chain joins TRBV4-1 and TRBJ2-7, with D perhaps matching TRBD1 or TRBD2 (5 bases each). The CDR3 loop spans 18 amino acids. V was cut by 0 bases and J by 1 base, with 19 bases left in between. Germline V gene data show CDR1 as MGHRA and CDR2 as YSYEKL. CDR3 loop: CASSQDGTESPSSYEQYF. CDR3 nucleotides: TGCGCCAGCAGCCAAGATGGGACGGAATCTCCCTCTTCCTACGAGCAGTACTTC.

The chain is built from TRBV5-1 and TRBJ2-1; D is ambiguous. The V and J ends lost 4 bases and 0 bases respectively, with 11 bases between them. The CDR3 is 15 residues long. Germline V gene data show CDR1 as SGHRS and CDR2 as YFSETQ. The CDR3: CASSRADSSYNEQFF. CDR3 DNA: TGCGCCAGCAGCCGAGCTGATAGCTCCTACAATGAGCAGTTCTTC.

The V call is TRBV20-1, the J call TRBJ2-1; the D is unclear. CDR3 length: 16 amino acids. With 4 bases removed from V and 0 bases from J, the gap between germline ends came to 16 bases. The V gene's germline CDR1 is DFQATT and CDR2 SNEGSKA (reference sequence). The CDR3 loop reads CSAKGPVLDSYNEQFF. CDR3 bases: TGCAGTGCTAAGGGTCCGGTTCTAGACTCCTACAATGAGCAGTTCTTC.

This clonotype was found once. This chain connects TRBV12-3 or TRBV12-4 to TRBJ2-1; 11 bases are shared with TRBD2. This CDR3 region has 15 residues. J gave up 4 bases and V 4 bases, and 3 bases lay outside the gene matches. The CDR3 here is CASSSGLAEYNEQFF. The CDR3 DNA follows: TGTGCCAGCAGTTCGGGACTAGCGGAGTACAATGAGCAGTTCTTC.

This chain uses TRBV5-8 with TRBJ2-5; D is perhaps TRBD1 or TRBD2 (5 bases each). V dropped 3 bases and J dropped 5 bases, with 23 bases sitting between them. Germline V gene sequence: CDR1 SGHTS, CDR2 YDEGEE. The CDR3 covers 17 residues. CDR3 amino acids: CASSSPWGTRVEETQYF. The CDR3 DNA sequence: TGTGCCAGCAGCTCGCCGTGGGGGACGAGGGTCGAGGAGACCCAGTACTTC.

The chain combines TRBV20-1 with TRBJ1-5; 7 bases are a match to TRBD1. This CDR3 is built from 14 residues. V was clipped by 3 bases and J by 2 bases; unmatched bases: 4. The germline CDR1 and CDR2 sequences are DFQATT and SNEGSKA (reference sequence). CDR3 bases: TGCAGTGCTAGTAACAGGGGAGGCAATCAGCCCCAGCATTTT. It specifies CSASNRGGNQPQHF.

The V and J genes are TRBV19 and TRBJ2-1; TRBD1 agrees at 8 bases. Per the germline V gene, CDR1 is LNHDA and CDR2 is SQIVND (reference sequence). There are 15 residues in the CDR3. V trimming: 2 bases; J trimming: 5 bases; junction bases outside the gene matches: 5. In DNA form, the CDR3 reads TGTGCCAGTAGTATACGACAGGGGCTTAACAATGAGCAGTTCTTC. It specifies CASSIRQGLNNEQFF.

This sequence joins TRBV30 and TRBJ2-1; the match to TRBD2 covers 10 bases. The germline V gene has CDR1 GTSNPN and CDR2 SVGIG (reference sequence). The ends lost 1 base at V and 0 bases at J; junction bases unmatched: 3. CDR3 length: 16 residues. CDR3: CAWSDEREGSYNEQFF. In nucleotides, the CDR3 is TGTGCCTGGAGTGATGAGCGGGAGGGCTCCTACAATGAGCAGTTCTTC.

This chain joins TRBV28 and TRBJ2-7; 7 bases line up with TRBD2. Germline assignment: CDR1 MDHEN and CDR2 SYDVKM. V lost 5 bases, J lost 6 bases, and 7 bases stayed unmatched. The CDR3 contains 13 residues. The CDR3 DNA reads TGTGCCAGCAGTACCTCGGGGGGAGGCGAGCAGTACTTC. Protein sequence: CASSTSGGGEQYF.

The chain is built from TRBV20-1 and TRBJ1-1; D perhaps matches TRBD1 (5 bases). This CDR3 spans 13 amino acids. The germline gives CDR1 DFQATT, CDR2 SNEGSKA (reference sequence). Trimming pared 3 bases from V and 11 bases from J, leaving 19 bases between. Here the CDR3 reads CSARGRVGLYAFF. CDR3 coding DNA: TGCAGTGCTAGGGGCAGGGTGGGGCTGTATGCTTTCTTT.

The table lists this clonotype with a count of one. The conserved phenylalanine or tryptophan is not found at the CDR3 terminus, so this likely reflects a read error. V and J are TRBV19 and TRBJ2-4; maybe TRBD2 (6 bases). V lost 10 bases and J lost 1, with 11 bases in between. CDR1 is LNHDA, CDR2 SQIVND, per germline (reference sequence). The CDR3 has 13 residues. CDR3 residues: CATAEGAKNIQYI. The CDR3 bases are TGTGCCACCGCGGAGGGTGCCAAAAACATTCAGTACATC.

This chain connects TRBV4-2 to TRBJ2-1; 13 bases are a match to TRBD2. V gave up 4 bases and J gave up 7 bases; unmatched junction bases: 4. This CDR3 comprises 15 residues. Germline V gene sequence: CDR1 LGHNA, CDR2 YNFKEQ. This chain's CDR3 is CASSPGTSGINEQFF. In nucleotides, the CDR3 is TGTGCCAGCAGCCCCGGGACTAGCGGGATAAATGAGCAGTTCTTC.

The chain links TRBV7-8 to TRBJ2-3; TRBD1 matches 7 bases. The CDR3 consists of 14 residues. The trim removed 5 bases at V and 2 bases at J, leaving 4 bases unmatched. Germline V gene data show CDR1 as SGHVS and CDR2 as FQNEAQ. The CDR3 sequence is CASSLTGTTDTQYF. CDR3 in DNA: TGTGCCAGCAGCCTGACAGGGACCACAGATACGCAGTATTTT.

The CDR3 sequence is CASSLGLVGYTF. The CDR3 nucleotides read TGTGCCAGCAGCTTAGGGCTCGTTGGCTACACCTTC. The rearrangement uses TRBV13 and TRBJ1-2; D is uncertain. Germline V gene data show CDR1 as PRHDT and CDR2 as FYEKMQ (reference sequence). V was cut by 0 bases and J by 7 bases, with 6 bases left in between. The CDR3 is made up of 12 amino acids.

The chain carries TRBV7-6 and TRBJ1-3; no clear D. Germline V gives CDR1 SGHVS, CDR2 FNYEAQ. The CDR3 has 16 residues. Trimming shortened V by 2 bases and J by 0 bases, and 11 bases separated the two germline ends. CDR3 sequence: CASSLLGRYSGNTIYF. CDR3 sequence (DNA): TGTGCCAGCAGCTTACTCGGACGGTACTCTGGAAACACCATATATTTT.

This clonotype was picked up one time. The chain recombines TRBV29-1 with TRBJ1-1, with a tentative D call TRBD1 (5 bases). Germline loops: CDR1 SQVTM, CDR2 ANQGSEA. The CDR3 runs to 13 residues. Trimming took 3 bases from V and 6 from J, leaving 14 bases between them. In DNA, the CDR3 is TGCAGCGTTGATGGGGCCTGGACTTCTGAAGCTTTCTTT. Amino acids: CSVDGAWTSEAFF.